These T cell receptor beta chains were read from a single sample in a study of identical twins. TCRdb re-analysed the 5' RACE reads in MiXCR, keeping a single row per CDR3 protein. The sample lists under 400,000 distinct CDR3 sequences, approximately 8.8% occurring once. The sample consisted of naive T cells sorted from blood. These TCRs come from a woman in her 50s in good health. Both conserved end residues are part of each CDR3. A D gene is named only where the DNA matches it firmly. Part of the rows lack a size; the others show once, few, many or a class for expanded clones.

J gene	clone size	D gene	V gene	CDR3 DNA	CDR3 protein
TRBJ2-1	.	TRBD2	TRBV6-7	TGTGCCAGCGGATACACTAGCGGTCCCTACAATGAGCAGTTCTTC	CASGYTSGPYNEQFF
TRBJ2-3	few	TRBD2	TRBV18	TGTGCCAGCTCATCAGGACTAGCGGGAGACTCGGATACGCAGTATTTT	CASSSGLAGDSDTQYF
TRBJ2-5	many	.	TRBV5-6	TGTGCCAGCGGAACCTGGGGGTACCAAGAGACCCAGTACTTC	CASGTWGYQETQYF
TRBJ2-1	few	.	TRBV28	TGTGCCAGCGGCCTAGCCGGTCGTAGCAATGAGCAGTTCTTC	CASGLAGRSNEQFF
TRBJ2-1	.	TRBD1	TRBV11-3	TGTGCCAGCAGGTCCGGGACAGGGGATGAGCAGTTCTTC	CASRSGTGDEQFF
TRBJ1-2	many	.	TRBV5-1	TGCGCCAGCAGCTTGGCCCAGACGGGCGGCTACACCTTC	CASSLAQTGGYTF
TRBJ2-3	few	TRBD2	TRBV5-1	TGCGCCAGCAGCTCGATAGCGGGAGTAAGAGATACGCAGTATTTT	CASSSIAGVRDTQYF
TRBJ2-3	.	.	TRBV6-1	TGTGCCAGCAAAAAGCGGATGCTAGATACGCAGTATTTT	CASKKRMLDTQYF
TRBJ2-1	few	TRBD1	TRBV29-1	TGCAGCGTTTCCGGGACAGTGAGCTACAATGAGCAGTTCTTC	CSVSGTVSYNEQFF
TRBJ2-1	.	.	TRBV12-3/TRBV12-4	TGTGCCAGCAGTCCGGGGGATTTCGATCCGTTCTTC	CASSPGDFDPFF
TRBJ1-4	many	.	TRBV11-2	TGTGCCAGCAACAATCTTGTCACGGAAAAACTGTTTTTT	CASNNLVTEKLFF
TRBJ2-1	few	.	TRBV27	TGTGCCAGCAGTTCGTCCGGGACGCGAAATGAGCAGTTCTTC	CASSSSGTRNEQFF
TRBJ1-5	many	TRBD1	TRBV4-1	TGCGCCAGCAGCCAAGACAGGGGGTATCAGCCCCAGCATTTT	CASSQDRGYQPQHF
TRBJ1-2	many	.	TRBV27	TGTGCCAGCAGTCCCCGGACCCGGAACTATGGCTACACCTTC	CASSPRTRNYGYTF
TRBJ2-7	few	TRBD1	TRBV6-2/TRBV6-3	TGTGCCATAAAGACAGGGGGAGTCGACGAGCAGTACTTC	CAIKTGGVDEQYF
TRBJ2-7	many	TRBD2	TRBV20-1	TGCAGTGCTAGACCAGATACTAGCGGGGTCACCTACGAGCAGTACTTC	CSARPDTSGVTYEQYF
TRBJ2-5	.	.	TRBV4-1	TGCGCCAGCAGCCAAGCGGCAGTCACTGAGACCCAGTACTTC	CASSQAAVTETQYF
TRBJ2-3	.	.	TRBV24-1	TGTGCCACCAGTGATCGGCAGGCCCTCACAGATACGCAGTATTTT	CATSDRQALTDTQYF
TRBJ2-5	few	.	TRBV29-1	TGCAGCGTTGATGCGGGGCTAGGAGAGACCCAGTACTTC	CSVDAGLGETQYF